These T cell receptor beta chains were read from a single sample in a study of control samples from healthy donors and cancer patients. Sequencing used immunoSEQ multiplex PCR; TCRdb keeps in-frame clones, though not all of them. The sample holds roughly 150,000 clones, around nine tenths seen once. Sequencing used blood. Source of these receptors: a man younger than 35 in good health. The CDR3 runs from the conserved cysteine through the conserved F or W. Fields, in order: V gene, clone size, J gene, D gene, CDR3 DNA, CDR3 protein. D genes are given only for firm matches. Some rows have no size entry. The others give once, few or many, or a class for an expanded clone.

>TRBV2|.|TRBJ2-4|.
TGTGCCAGCAGTGAAAGTAGGAGAGGGAACAAAAACATTCAGTACTTC
CASSESRRGNKNIQYF
>TRBV5-1|.|TRBJ2-7|TRBD1
TGCGCCAGCAGCCTGACAGGGGGGGTCTACGAGCAGTACTTC
CASSLTGGVYEQYF
>TRBV30|.|TRBJ2-2|.
TGTGCCTGGAGTGTACCCGGGGAGCTGTTTTTT
CAWSVPGELFF
>TRBV5-1|.|TRBJ2-2|.
TGCGCCAGCAGCCCGGAGGGGGACACCGGGGAGCTGTTTTTT
CASSPEGDTGELFF
>TRBV5-1|.|TRBJ2-5|TRBD1
TGCGCCAGCAGAAAGGACAGGGTCCCTACGGAGGAGACCCAGTACTTC
CASRKDRVPTEETQYF
>TRBV6-5|.|TRBJ1-5|TRBD1
TGTGCCAGCAGGGCAGGGGGCGCCTTCAATCAGCCCCAGCATTTT
CASRAGGAFNQPQHF
>TRBV5-8|.|TRBJ2-5|.
TGTGCCAGCAGCCCCGTTTTTGGCCAAGAGACCCAGTACTTC
CASSPVFGQETQYF
>TRBV9|.|TRBJ2-1|TRBD2
TGTGCCAGCAGCGTAGCGGGGGGTGGTGAGCAGTTCTTC
CASSVAGGGEQFF
>TRBV6-1|.|TRBJ2-2|.
TGTGCCAGCAGTGAGGGAGGACAAATGAGAACCGGGGAGCTGTTTTTT
CASSEGGQMRTGELFF
>TRBV15|.|TRBJ2-7|.
TGTGCCACCAGCAGCGGGGTAGACGACGCCTACGAGCAGTACTTC
CATSSGVDDAYEQYF
>TRBV28|.|TRBJ1-4|.
TGTGCCAGCAGTCCCTTAACTAATGAAAAACTGTTTTTT
CASSPLTNEKLFF
>TRBV6-4|.|TRBJ2-3|TRBD2
TGTGCCAGCAGTGAGACCGGGACTAGCGGGGGCCGAACGCAGTATTTT
CASSETGTSGGRTQYF
>TRBV19|.|TRBJ2-7|TRBD2
TGTGCCAGTAGCAGACGCGGGGGGGCGGACGAGCAGTACTTC
CASSRRGGADEQYF
>TRBV3-1/TRBV3-2|.|TRBJ2-7|TRBD1
TGTGCCAGCAGCCAACCGGGACAGGGGACCTACGAGCAGTACTTC
CASSQPGQGTYEQYF
>TRBV7-2|.|TRBJ2-3|.
TGTGCCAGCAGCCCCTCATGGGGGGGGGCCGCAGATACGCAGTATTTT
CASSPSWGGAADTQYF
>TRBV5-1|.|TRBJ1-1|.
TGCGCCAGCAGCTTGGGGGGGCCGGTGCTTGAAGCTTTCTTT
CASSLGGPVLEAFF
>TRBV18|.|TRBJ2-6|.
TGTGCCAGCTCACCACGGGACAATCCCCTCTCTGGGGCCAACGTCCTGACTTTC
CASSPRDNPLSGANVLTF
>TRBV28|once|TRBJ1-5|.
TGTGCCAGCAGTTTGTCCCGGGACATTTATAGCAATCAGCCCCAGCATTTT
CASSLSRDIYSNQPQHF
>TRBV2|once|TRBJ2-3|.
TGTGCCAGCCGGCCCCCACAAAGGTCAAGTTACGGGGGAACAGATACGCAGTATTTT
CASRPPQRSSYGGTDTQYF
>TRBV4-1|.|TRBJ2-7|TRBD1
TGCGCCAGCAGCCAAGGTGGGACAGCCTCCTACGAGCAGTACTTC
CASSQGGTASYEQYF
>TRBV7-9|.|TRBJ2-3|TRBD1
TGTGCCAGCAGCTCACCTCTTAGGGGGCATCAAGATACGCAGTATTTT
CASSSPLRGHQDTQYF
>TRBV9|.|TRBJ2-3|.
TGTGCCAGCAGCGTAGAAGCTAGCACAGATACGCAGTATTTT
CASSVEASTDTQYF
>TRBV6-2/TRBV6-3|.|TRBJ2-7|.
TGTGCCAGCAGTTACTCGGGACCCTACGAGCAGTACTTC
CASSYSGPYEQYF